What follows describes a single T cell receptor beta chain. Its antigen is unidentified. The same CDR3 arises from other DNA sequences in this sample as well. The record originates from a study of cytomegalovirus exposure and HLA in healthy donors. Overall study findings and caveats: About 90% or about 30% of the time was how often most TCR beta V segments were productive, according to an earlier analysis. With high specificity and sensitivity, the classifier reportedly diagnosed cytomegalovirus status. Reported findings show TCR beta sequences accurately forecast HLA-A and HLA-B alleles in most subjects.

The CDR3 loop spans 13 amino acids. Germline lookup yields CDR1 SGHTA and CDR2 FQGNSA. J lost 8 bases, V lost 4 bases, and 6 bases had no gene match. The study ran its PCR with 60 Vbeta and 13 Jbeta primers. Study processing details: Later work found around 80 million unique TCR beta chains, with about 10 million shared. Sequencing used immunoSEQ multiplex PCR; TCRdb keeps in-frame clones, though not all of them. V and J calls and clone size are as listed in that table; D and trimming were resolved from the DNA. The data contain some 40,000 clones, over 70% of them singletons. The sample was PBMCs. This chain links TRBV7-2 with TRBJ1-2, with 8 bases that match TRBD1. The sequence was collected from a man between 45 and 60 years old in good health and CMV-seronegative. The CDR3 DNA reads as TGTGCCAGCAGCTCCGGACAGGGCTACGGCTACACCTTC. It codes for CASSSGQGYGYTF. The full variable domain, rest sourced from reference TRBV7-2 and TRBJ1-2, is GAGVSQSPSNKVTEKGKDVELRCDPISGHTALYWYRQSLGQGLEFLIYFQGNSAPDKSGLPSDRFSAERTGGSVSTLTIQRTQQEDSAVYLCASSSGQGYGYTFGSGTRLTVV.